This TCR beta chain came from a study of cytomegalovirus exposure and HLA in healthy donors. Study in general: From HLA-typed donors, an early data release held 70 million to 100 million unique TCRs. Findings and caveats of the study: There were some public TCRs occurring in many donors, but most TCR sequences were rare.

There were likely unrecorded immune exposures, though donors were nominally healthy when sampled. Trimming cost V 5 bases and J 2 bases; bases outside gene matches: 8. This CDR3 spans 15 amino acids. Germline-derived CDR1 and CDR2 are SGHVS and FQNEAQ. To note about this clone: Its antigen is currently unknown.

The PCR used 60 Vbeta and 13 Jbeta primers. This table comes from immunoSEQ multiplex PCR, and its TCRdb copy is limited to in-frame clones, with some not included. The sample holds roughly 150,000 clones, less than 90% seen once. Sequencing used PBMCs. The V and J genes are TRBV7-8 and TRBJ2-7; 8 bases agree with TRBD1. The TCR sequence derives from a man over 45 in good health and CMV-seropositive. CDR3 sequence reads: CASSLGQGVAYEQYF. For the CDR3, the DNA is TGTGCCAGCAGCCTCGGACAGGGAGTAGCCTACGAGCAGTACTTC.